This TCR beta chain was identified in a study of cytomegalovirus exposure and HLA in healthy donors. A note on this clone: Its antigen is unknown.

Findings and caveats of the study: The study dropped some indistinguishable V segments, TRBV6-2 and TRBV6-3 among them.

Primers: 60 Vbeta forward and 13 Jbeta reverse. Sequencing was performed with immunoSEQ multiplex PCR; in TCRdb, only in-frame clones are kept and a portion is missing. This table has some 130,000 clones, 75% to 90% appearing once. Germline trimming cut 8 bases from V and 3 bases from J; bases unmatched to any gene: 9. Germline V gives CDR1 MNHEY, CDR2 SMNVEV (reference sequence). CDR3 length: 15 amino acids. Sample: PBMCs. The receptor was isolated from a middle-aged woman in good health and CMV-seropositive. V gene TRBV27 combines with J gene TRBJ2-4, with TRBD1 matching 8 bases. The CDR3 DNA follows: TGTGCCAGCGGCCTCCGGGACAGGAACAAAAACATTCAGTACTTC. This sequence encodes CASGLRDRNKNIQYF.